Given below is one T cell receptor (beta chain) in context. Antigen: not known. The sample's treatment: oral pan-JAK inhibitor, 5-10 mg twice daily. Punch biopsies of lesional scalp, plus peripheral blood, were taken from alopecia areata patients. The data belong to a study of CD8+ T cells in alopecia areata. Study-level background: After 6 to 18 months of tofacitinib, follow-up continued 6 months off drug. Study-level findings and limits: Scalp lesions, especially in alopecia totalis/universalis, had higher clonality than normal scalp.

TCR sequencing used cDNA made by reverse transcription of extracted RNA. Produced via immunoSEQ multiplex PCR; TCRdb's table is partial and in-frame only. Among some 44,000 clones listed, around 90% were seen once. Germline V gives CDR1 LGHNT, CDR2 FRNRAP. The CDR3 has 19 residues. With 7 bases clipped from V and 1 base from J, the junction kept 13 bases outside the gene matches. The chain recombines TRBV12-5 with TRBJ1-6, with 10 positions matching TRBD1. The source was CD8+ T cells sorted from blood, collected at week 24, from a patient treated with tofacitinib. The source of this sequence is a human donor with alopecia areata. The CDR3 loop reads CASALRTGTGVSYNSPLHF. The CDR3 DNA reads as TGTGCTAGTGCCCTCCGGACCGGGACAGGGGTGTCCTATAATTCACCCCTCCACTTT.